This entry describes one TCR beta chain. As yet, its antigen is unknown. Primers used in a second PCR of roughly 6 to 12 cycles were a sample-barcoded 5' primer and a J-beta primer mix. Each cDNA molecule, via a template-switch adaptor with 12 random nucleotides, was tagged. TCRdb re-called the 5' RACE reads through MiXCR, storing one row per CDR3 protein. The sample lists 700,000 to 900,000 distinct CDR3 sequences; approximately 55% were seen once. The data stem from a study of blood T cells in healthy people across ages. Study findings and constraints: Observed TCR beta diversity per million T cells went down as age went up. This fall followed a roughly linear course with age. Naive and antigen-experienced cells were not separated, limiting conclusive comparison. With donor CMV status unknown, expanded clonotype changes were possibly confounded.

The trim removed 0 bases at V and 4 bases at J, leaving 7 bases unmatched. The germline gives CDR1 SGDLS, CDR2 YYNGEE. There are 16 residues in the CDR3. Sequencing used blood. The clonotype was recovered from a man at least 80 years old in good health. The chain combines TRBV9 with TRBJ2-7; 10 bases line up with TRBD2. CDR3 loop: CASSVAGLAGVYEQYF. CDR3 nucleotides: TGTGCCAGCAGCGTAGCTGGTCTAGCGGGAGTATACGAGCAGTACTTC. The variable domain in full, with the rest retrieved from reference TRBV9 and TRBJ2-7, is DSGVTQTPKHLITATGQRVTLRCSPRSGDLSVYWYQQSLDQGLQFLIQYYNGEERAKGNILERFSAQQFPDLHSELNLSSLELGDSALYFCASSVAGLAGVYEQYFGPGTRLTVT.